Listed below are T cell receptor beta chains from one sample, sequenced in a study of blood T cell repertoires in COVID-19. Measured with immunoSEQ multiplex PCR; TCRdb has only the in-frame clones, and not every one. In the table there are about 400,000 clones, roughly 90% of which are singletons. Sequenced sample: peripheral blood. The receptors come from a man aged 35 to 55 with acute or convalescent COVID-19. Both conserved end residues are part of each CDR3. D genes are given only for firm matches. Size is omitted from some rows. Given values are once, few, many or a class for expanded clones.

v_call: TRBV9
j_call: TRBJ2-1
clone_size: .
d_call: .
cdr3_nt: TGTGCCAGCAGCCCGAGGTCCGGGAGCTCCTACAATGAGCAGTTCTTC
cdr3_aa: CASSPRSGSSYNEQFF

v_call: TRBV9
j_call: TRBJ1-1
clone_size: once
d_call: .
cdr3_nt: TGTGCCAGCAGCTCGGCGTCGGAGATGAACACTGAAGCTTTCTTT
cdr3_aa: CASSSASEMNTEAFF

v_call: TRBV12-5
j_call: TRBJ2-7
clone_size: .
d_call: TRBD1
cdr3_nt: TGTGCTAGTGGTCCGGGACAGGGGGCGCGTTACGAGCAGTACTTC
cdr3_aa: CASGPGQGARYEQYF

v_call: TRBV19
j_call: TRBJ1-2
clone_size: .
d_call: .
cdr3_nt: TGTGCCAGTAGAGATCCCAGGGCCGACTATGGCTACACCTTC
cdr3_aa: CASRDPRADYGYTF

v_call: TRBV5-1
j_call: TRBJ2-1
clone_size: .
d_call: TRBD2
cdr3_nt: TGCGCCAGCAGCTTGGTCGGGCTAGCGGCCTACAATGAGCAGTTCTTC
cdr3_aa: CASSLVGLAAYNEQFF

v_call: TRBV12-3/TRBV12-4
j_call: TRBJ2-7
clone_size: .
d_call: .
cdr3_nt: TGTGCCAGCAGCTACAGGAGCTCCTACGAGCAGTACTTC
cdr3_aa: CASSYRSSYEQYF

v_call: TRBV27
j_call: TRBJ2-4
clone_size: .
d_call: .
cdr3_nt: TGTGCCACCGCAGTGTCAAAGTTAGCCAAAAACATTCAGTACTTC
cdr3_aa: CATAVSKLAKNIQYF

v_call: TRBV27
j_call: TRBJ1-1
clone_size: .
d_call: .
cdr3_nt: TGTGCCAGCAGTTGGGCAGGGGTGACCACTGAAGCTTTCTTT
cdr3_aa: CASSWAGVTTEAFF

v_call: TRBV28
j_call: TRBJ1-6
clone_size: .
d_call: TRBD1
cdr3_nt: TGTGCCAGCCGTAGACAGGGTAATTCACCCCTCCACTTT
cdr3_aa: CASRRQGNSPLHF

v_call: TRBV6-5
j_call: TRBJ2-1
clone_size: .
d_call: TRBD2
cdr3_nt: TGTGCCAGCGCGACTAGCGCGGGAAATGAGCAGTTCTTC
cdr3_aa: CASATSAGNEQFF

v_call: TRBV27
j_call: TRBJ2-7
clone_size: once
d_call: .
cdr3_nt: TGTGCCAGCAGTTCTGACAGCCCCTACGAGCAGTACTTC
cdr3_aa: CASSSDSPYEQYF

v_call: TRBV18
j_call: TRBJ1-3
clone_size: .
d_call: .
cdr3_nt: TGTGCCAGCTCACCGGCTAGCTCTGGAAACACCATATATTTT
cdr3_aa: CASSPASSGNTIYF

v_call: TRBV2
j_call: TRBJ1-1
clone_size: .
d_call: .
cdr3_nt: TGTGCCAGCTCGCAGGGCGAAGGCACTGAAGCTTTCTTT
cdr3_aa: CASSQGEGTEAFF

v_call: TRBV29-1
j_call: TRBJ2-5
clone_size: .
d_call: TRBD2
cdr3_nt: TGCAGCGCCACGGGGGGACAAGAGACCCAGTACTTC
cdr3_aa: CSATGGQETQYF

v_call: TRBV19
j_call: TRBJ2-2
clone_size: once
d_call: .
cdr3_nt: TGTGCCAGTTGCACAGGGCTCACCGGGGAGCTGTTTTTT
cdr3_aa: CASCTGLTGELFF

v_call: TRBV6-1
j_call: TRBJ2-7
clone_size: few
d_call: .
cdr3_nt: TGTGCCAGCAGTGAACGGACACGGAGCTCCTACGAGCAGTACTTC
cdr3_aa: CASSERTRSSYEQYF

v_call: TRBV3-1/TRBV3-2
j_call: TRBJ1-2
clone_size: .
d_call: TRBD1
cdr3_nt: TGTGCCAGCAGCCAGGACAGGGGTACCCCTCGGGGCTACACCTTC
cdr3_aa: CASSQDRGTPRGYTF